Given below is one TCR beta chain in context. The data were taken from a study of T cells after somatic rescue of genetic block. The data were produced by immunoSEQ multiplex PCR, yet TCRdb's version contains in-frame clones alone and is incomplete. The sample consists of 60,000 to 90,000 clones, about nine tenths of them appearing once. Germline values: CDR1 SGHVS, CDR2 FNYEAQ. This CDR3 is 12 amino acids long. Trimming shortened V by 5 bases and J by 5 bases, and 7 bases separated the two germline ends. The TCR was taken from a man in his thirties or forties. Sequencing input: peripheral blood mononuclear cells (PBMCs). The J gene is TRBJ2-1, the V gene TRBV7-6; D gene ambiguous. The DNA for the CDR3 is TGTGCCAGCAGCGGGCAGAACAATGAGCAGTTCTTC. Its translation: CASSGQNNEQFF. Full variable domain (missing parts from reference TRBV7-6 and TRBJ2-1): GAGVSQSPRYKVTKRGQDVALRCDPISGHVSLYWYRQALGQGPEFLTYFNYEAQQDKSGLPNDRFSAERPEGSISTLTIQRTEQRDSAMYRCASSGQNNEQFFGPGTRLTVL.